The 18 T cell receptor beta chains below were found in one sample sequenced in a study of cytomegalovirus exposure and HLA in healthy donors. The PCR employed 60 Vbeta primers together with 13 Jbeta primers. The protocol was immunoSEQ multiplex PCR, while the TCRdb copy is restricted to in-frame clones and leaves out a portion. The table has roughly 160,000 clones, approximately 80% seen once. Sample: PBMCs. These receptors all come from a woman aged 25 to 39 in good health and CMV-seropositive.

A few counts support this clone. This chain connects TRBV13 to TRBJ1-3, with TRBD1 identical over 8 bases. This CDR3 has 14 amino acids. Germline lookup yields CDR1 PRHDT and CDR2 FYEKMQ (reference sequence). J gave up 4 bases and V 5 bases, and 4 bases lay outside the gene matches. As DNA, the CDR3 is TGTGCCAGCAGCGGACAGGGATACGGAAACACCATATATTTT. Protein sequence: CASSGQGYGNTIYF.

In its sample, this clone was seen a few times. At one of its ends the junction is not consistent with the germline gene, which may arise from a read error. This sequence joins TRBV7-9 and TRBJ1-1; possible D gene TRBD1, 5 bases. The CDR3 spans 12 residues. The V gene's germline CDR1 is SEHNR and CDR2 FQNEAQ (reference sequence). The CDR3, as DNA: TGTTCCAGCAGCTTACTAGGGGTAAAAGCTTTCTTT. Translated: CSSSLLGVKAFF.

The V and J genes are TRBV28 and TRBJ2-5, with 8 bases matching TRBD1. The trim removed 3 bases at V and 6 bases at J, leaving 6 bases unmatched. Germline lookup yields CDR1 MDHEN and CDR2 SYDVKM. The CDR3 covers 14 residues. The CDR3 is CASSFYTGGQTQYF. The CDR3 nucleotides read TGTGCCAGCAGTTTTTACACAGGGGGTCAGACCCAGTACTTC.

The chain employs TRBV5-1 and TRBJ2-1; the match to TRBD2 covers 8 bases. Germline-derived CDR1 and CDR2 are SGHRS and YFSETQ. Trimming removed 1 base from V and 5 bases from J; junction bases left unmatched: 5. The CDR3 sequence is 15 residues long. The DNA of the CDR3 is TGCGCCAGCAGCTTGTGGAGCGGGGGACACAATGAGCAGTTCTTC. Protein product: CASSLWSGGHNEQFF.

The chain combines TRBV4-3 with TRBJ2-1; 10 nucleotides agree with TRBD1. This CDR3 contains 15 residues. V lost 6 bases, J lost 7 bases, and 9 bases stayed unmatched. Looked up from germline, CDR1 is LGHNA and CDR2 is YSLEER. The CDR3 DNA sequence: TGCGCCAGCAGTACCGGGACAGGGGTTGGAAATGAGCAGTTCTTC. Translating gives CASSTGTGVGNEQFF.

The CDR3 DNA is TGTGCCAGCAAGAGGGGGCTGGACACTGAAGCTTTCTTT. It encodes CASKRGLDTEAFF. The V and J genes are TRBV6-6 and TRBJ1-1; 7 bases are shared with TRBD1. CDR1 and CDR2 from the germline V gene are MNHNY and SVGAGI (reference sequence). The CDR3 totals 13 residues. Trimming took 7 bases from V and 3 from J; bases not matched to a gene: 5.

This clone was seen just once. The chain links TRBV6-6 to TRBJ2-1, with 7 bases matching TRBD1. The V segment lost 6 bases and the J segment 9 bases; nucleotides outside the gene matches: 8. CDR1 and CDR2 from the germline V gene are MNHNY and SVGAGI (reference sequence). This CDR3 has 13 residues. As DNA, the CDR3 is TGTGCCAGCAGGCCATACAGGGGCGGTGAGCAGTTCTTC. As protein: CASRPYRGGEQFF.

In DNA, the CDR3 is TGTGCCAGCAGCGCCCAGGGTCGGGAAGCTTTCTTT. Amino acid sequence: CASSAQGREAFF. This chain links TRBV2 with TRBJ1-1, with D perhaps matching TRBD1 (5 bases). V was pared by 6 bases and J by 8 bases, with 13 bases between. The CDR3 is 12 residues long. CDR1 and CDR2 from the germline V gene are SNHLY and FYNNEI.

Points on this clone: At one end, the junction sequence differs from germline, possibly due to a read error. J is TRBJ1-2 and V is TRBV25-1, with TRBD1 identical over 7 bases. This CDR3 region has 13 residues. CDR1 is MGHDK, CDR2 SYGVNS, per germline. The DNA for the CDR3 is TGTGCCAGTAGTGACAGGGCTAACTATGGCTACACCTTC. Amino acid sequence: CASSDRANYGYTF.

This clone was recorded a few times. The chain recombines TRBV4-2 with TRBJ2-2, with D maybe TRBD1 (5 bases). Per germline, CDR1 LGHNA and CDR2 YNFKEQ. The ends were cut back, 2 bases at V and 8 bases at J, with 12 bases in the middle. CDR3 length: 14 residues. The CDR3 bases are TGTGCCAGCAGCCAATCGAAATCAGGGGGGGAGCTGTTTTTT. Translating gives CASSQSKSGGELFF.

This chain links TRBV4-3 with TRBJ2-1, with 7 positions matching TRBD1. This CDR3 has 16 residues. Germline V CDR1 and CDR2: LGHNA, YSLEER. Trimming took 0 bases from V and 6 from J; bases not matched to a gene: 8. CDR3 DNA sequence: TGCGCCAGCAGCCAAGATGAAGGACAGGCCTTCAATGAGCAGTTCTTC. This encodes CASSQDEGQAFNEQFF.

This chain joins TRBV29-1 and TRBJ2-3; 9 positions match TRBD2. Germline values: CDR1 SQVTM, CDR2 ANQGSEA. The V and J ends lost 6 bases and 6 bases, in that order; junction bases with no gene match: 10. The CDR3 totals 14 residues. Written as DNA, the CDR3 is TGCAGCGTCCCGACTAGCGGAAACTGGGATACGCAGTATTTT. Amino acids: CSVPTSGNWDTQYF.

The chain joins TRBV5-1 to TRBJ1-1; the D is unclear. Trimming took 1 base from V and 5 from J, leaving 18 bases between them. CDR1 and CDR2 (germline): SGHRS, YFSETQ. This CDR3 has 16 amino acids. CDR3 amino acids: CASSLTASAIVTEAFF. CDR3 coding DNA: TGCGCCAGCAGCTTGACCGCTTCTGCGATAGTGACTGAAGCTTTCTTT.

This clone was counted only a few times. At one boundary the junction diverges from the germline segment, which might be a read error. This sample includes further DNA sequences coding for the same CDR3. V and J are TRBV5-1 and TRBJ1-1; 10 bases agree with TRBD1. CDR1 and CDR2 from the germline V gene are SGHRS and YFSETQ. This CDR3 region has 15 residues. The CDR3 DNA reads as TGTGCCAGCAGCTTGGCGGGGACAGGGGTGGTTGAAGCTTTCTTT. Protein sequence: CASSLAGTGVVEAFF.

This chain links TRBV19 with TRBJ1-5, with 11 bases matching TRBD1. CDR1 is LNHDA and CDR2 is SQIVND in the germline V gene (reference sequence). The CDR3 is 16 residues long. The V gene end was trimmed by 3 bases and the J gene end by 6 bases; junction bases not matched to a gene: 7. DNA for the CDR3: TGTGCCAGTAGTATGTTCGGGACAGGGGGTGGTCAGCCCCAGCATTTT. The encoded protein is CASSMFGTGGGQPQHF.

The rearrangement links TRBV7-6 to TRBJ2-1; D is ambiguous. This CDR3 comprises 12 residues. Trimming stripped 5 bases from V and 7 bases from J, with 9 bases between. Germline-derived CDR1 and CDR2 are SGHVS and FNYEAQ. In DNA form, the CDR3 reads TGTGCCAGCAGCCAGAGGATAAATGAGCAGTTCTTC. Encoded protein: CASSQRINEQFF.

This clone appeared a few times. The chain is built from TRBV5-6 and TRBJ2-5; tentatively, D is TRBD1 or TRBD2 (6 bases each). The V gene lost 4 bases and the J gene lost 5 bases, with 12 bases spanning the gap. Germline-derived CDR1 and CDR2 are SGHDT and YYEEEE. The CDR3 is 13 amino acids. The CDR3 DNA follows: TGTGCCAGCAGCCTGGGGGGCCGGGAGACCCAGTACTTC. Residues: CASSLGGRETQYF. Full variable domain (remainder filled in from reference TRBV5-6 and TRBJ2-5): DAGVTQSPTHLIKTRGQQVTLRCSPKSGHDTVSWYQQALGQGPQFIFQYYEEEERQRGNFPDRFSGHQFPNYSSELNVNALLLGDSALYLCASSLGGRETQYFGPGTRLLVL.

The chain recombines TRBV19 with TRBJ2-1; 7 bases agree with TRBD2. The length of the CDR3 is 12 residues. Trimming removed 6 bases from V and 7 bases from J; junction bases left unmatched: 3. The germline V gene encodes CDR1 LNHDA and CDR2 SQIVND (reference sequence). The CDR3 nucleotides read TGTGCCAGTAGGCGGGGGATGAATGAGCAGTTCTTC. Encoded protein: CASRRGMNEQFF.